The 23 T cell receptor beta chains listed next were all sequenced from one sample in a study of blood T cell repertoires in COVID-19. Measured with immunoSEQ multiplex PCR; TCRdb has only the in-frame clones, and not every one. The sample has more than 450,000 clones; 75% to 90% are singletons. Sequencing input: PBMCs or T cells enriched from blood (not recorded which). Receptors originate from a woman aged 18 to 35 who had recovered from COVID-19.

This clone came up a few times. The chain has TRBV5-5 and TRBJ1-6; TRBD1 matches 7 bases. V gave up 5 bases and J gave up 7 bases; unmatched junction bases: 9. The CDR3 sequence is 15 residues long. From germline, CDR1 is SGHKS and CDR2 YYEKEE (reference sequence). CDR3 loop: CASSLIGTANSPLHF. The CDR3 nucleotides read TGTGCCAGCAGTTTAATCGGGACAGCAAATTCACCCCTCCACTTT. The full variable domain, completed using reference TRBV5-5 and TRBJ1-6, is DAGVTQSPTHLIKTRGQQVTLRCSPISGHKSVSWYQQVLGQGPQFIFQYYEKEERGRGNFPDRFSARQFPNYSSELNVNALLLGDSALYLCASSLIGTANSPLHFGNGTRLTVT.

This clone has a handful of counts. Other nucleotide sequences in the sample specify the same CDR3. This chain connects TRBV30 to TRBJ1-4; D gene uncertain. Trimming removed 0 bases at V and 5 bases at J, with 7 bases between. Germline loops: CDR1 GTSNPN, CDR2 SVGIG (reference sequence). This CDR3 contains 13 residues. In nucleotides, the CDR3 is TGTGCCTGGAGTGTGGGCCTAAATGAAAAACTGTTTTTT. It is translated as CAWSVGLNEKLFF.

This clone occurred a few times. The chain is built from TRBV28 and TRBJ1-2, with a tentative D call TRBD1 (5 bases). This CDR3 is 11 amino acids long. Per the germline V gene, CDR1 is MDHEN and CDR2 is SYDVKM. V lost 5 bases and J 6 bases, leaving 7 bases between the germline ends. Written as DNA, the CDR3 is TGTGCCAGCAGTCCGACAGATGGCTACACCTTC. Its protein product is CASSPTDGYTF.

This rearrangement joins TRBV6-2 or TRBV6-3 to TRBJ1-2; the D is unclear. With 2 bases removed from V and 5 bases from J, the gap between germline ends came to 9 bases. Looked up from germline, CDR1 is MNHEY and CDR2 is SVGEGT. This CDR3 region has 13 residues. In DNA, the CDR3 is TGTGCCAGCAGTTACAATAGGGAGTATGGCTACACCTTC. Protein product: CASSYNREYGYTF.

The chain links TRBV6-1 to TRBJ1-3; 8 bases are a match to TRBD1. V was clipped by 3 bases and J by 2 bases; unmatched bases: 3. Germline CDR1 and CDR2: MNHNS and SASEGT. The CDR3 covers 15 residues. The CDR3 sequence is CASSDDRGAGNTIYF. CDR3 nucleotide sequence: TGTGCCAGCAGTGACGACAGGGGTGCTGGAAACACCATATATTTT.

This chain links TRBV20-1 with TRBJ1-1; no definite D call. Trimming left V 5 bases short and J 5 bases short, with 9 bases between. The CDR3 is made up of 11 amino acids. Germline assignment: CDR1 DFQATT and CDR2 SNEGSKA (reference sequence). The CDR3 DNA reads TGCAGTGCTGCTGATGAGACTGAAGCTTTCTTT. The encoded protein is CSAADETEAFF.

The chain couples TRBV7-9 to TRBJ1-2; D may be TRBD1 (5 bases). Trimming shortened V by 5 bases and J by 5 bases, and 15 bases separated the two germline ends. The CDR3 has 14 amino acids. Per the germline V gene, CDR1 is SEHNR and CDR2 is FQNEAQ (reference sequence). The CDR3: CASSPPDSLYGYTF. The CDR3 DNA sequence: TGTGCCAGCAGCCCCCCTGACAGCCTTTATGGCTACACCTTC.

The chain carries TRBV4-1 and TRBJ1-1; a weak D match, TRBD1 (6 bases). The CDR3 has 16 amino acids. V dropped 2 bases and J dropped 5 bases, with 18 bases sitting between them. From germline, CDR1 is MGHRA and CDR2 YSYEKL. The CDR3 DNA sequence: TGCGCCAGCAGCCAACCCATCCGGGGGGCTAGTACTGAAGCTTTCTTT. Translated: CASSQPIRGASTEAFF.

V usage is TRBV5-1 and J usage is TRBJ1-6; D gene unclear. Germline CDR1 is SGHRS and CDR2 is YFSETQ. V gave up 0 bases and J gave up 8 bases, with 18 bases separating them. CDR3 size: 17 residues. For the CDR3, the DNA is TGCGCCAGCAGCTTGGGGGTAGACTGGTCCCAATATTCACCCCTCCACTTT. This translates into CASSLGVDWSQYSPLHF. The whole variable domain, remainder taken from reference TRBV5-1 and TRBJ1-6, is KAGVTQTPRYLIKTRGQQVTLSCSPISGHRSVSWYQQTPGQGLQFLFEYFSETQRNKGNFPGRFSGRQFSNSRSEMNVSTLELGDSALYLCASSLGVDWSQYSPLHFGNGTRLTVT.

The chain links TRBV18 to TRBJ1-1; D perhaps matches TRBD1 (5 bases). The V gene's germline CDR1 is KGHSH and CDR2 LQKENI. Trimming removed 3 bases from V and 3 bases from J, with 14 bases in between. This CDR3 has 15 residues. Here the CDR3 reads CASSPRSGGDTEAFF. DNA for the CDR3: TGTGCCAGCTCACCCCGGTCGGGAGGGGACACTGAAGCTTTCTTT.

The chain has TRBV5-1 and TRBJ2-1; 11 positions match TRBD1. CDR3 size: 14 residues. Germline V CDR1 and CDR2: SGHRS, YFSETQ. The V segment lost 7 bases and the J segment 7 bases; nucleotides outside the gene matches: 7. CDR3 nucleotide sequence: TGCGCCAGCTATGGACAGGGGGCGGGAAATGAGCAGTTCTTC. It codes for CASYGQGAGNEQFF.

The chain has TRBV19 and TRBJ2-3; weak D call: TRBD1 (6 bases). V was trimmed by 1 base and J by 5 bases, leaving 13 bases between them. The CDR3 is made up of 15 amino acids. Germline V lookup: CDR1 LNHDA, CDR2 SQIVND (reference sequence). The CDR3: CASSIGTGWGDTQYF. CDR3 bases: TGTGCCAGTAGTATAGGAACAGGGTGGGGAGATACGCAGTATTTT. The entire variable domain, with the rest obtained from reference TRBV19 and TRBJ2-3, is as follows: DGGITQSPKYLFRKEGQNVTLSCEQNLNHDAMYWYRQDPGQGLRLIYYSQIVNDFQKGDIAEGYSVSREKKESFPLTVTSAQKNPTAFYLCASSIGTGWGDTQYFGPGTRLTVL.

This clone was recorded once. This chain connects TRBV28 to TRBJ2-1, with TRBD2 matching over 10 bases. The germline CDR1 and CDR2 sequences are MDHEN and SYDVKM. This CDR3 has 18 amino acids. J was trimmed by 4 bases and V by 4 bases; bases with no gene match: 13. CDR3 bases: TGTGCCAGCAGTTACTTTACCCTTAGCGGGGGGCCTTACAATGAGCAGTTCTTC. It codes for CASSYFTLSGGPYNEQFF.

The chain recombines TRBV19 with TRBJ1-1, with TRBD1 matching over 8 bases. Germline CDR1 reads LNHDA; CDR2 reads SQIVND (reference sequence). V shed 5 bases and J 10 bases; nucleotides not matched to a gene: 9. This CDR3 contains 13 residues. The DNA of the CDR3 is TGTGCCAGTAGTCCCCGGACAGGGAATTTAGCTTTCTTT. Amino acid sequence: CASSPRTGNLAFF.

This clone was observed a few times. The J gene is TRBJ1-2, the V gene TRBV12-5; 7 bases fit TRBD1. Germline V CDR1 and CDR2: LGHNT, FRNRAP. After removal of 1 base from V and 0 bases from J, the junction contained 8 bases not matched to a gene. The CDR3 has 17 amino acids. CDR3 loop: CASGLAVDRAANYGYTF. CDR3 nucleotide sequence: TGTGCTAGTGGTTTGGCAGTCGACAGGGCCGCTAACTATGGCTACACCTTC.

This chain joins TRBV9 and TRBJ1-1, with TRBD1 matching 7 bases. Germline V gives CDR1 SGDLS, CDR2 YYNGEE. The CDR3 has 13 amino acids. Trimming took 10 bases from V and 4 from J; bases not matched to a gene: 10. The chain's CDR3 is CAGHRGSCTEAFF. The CDR3 nucleotides are TGTGCCGGACACAGGGGCAGCTGCACTGAAGCTTTCTTT.

This rearrangement joins TRBV28 to TRBJ2-7, with 12 positions matching TRBD2. Germline CDR1 reads MDHEN; CDR2 reads SYDVKM. The CDR3 runs 16 residues. V lost 4 bases to trimming and J lost 0 bases; unmatched junction nucleotides: 4. The CDR3 DNA follows: TGTGCCAGCAGTTCTAGCGGGGGGGAGAGCTCCTACGAGCAGTACTTC. Encoded protein: CASSSSGGESSYEQYF.

This sequence joins TRBV5-1 and TRBJ2-5, with D possibly being TRBD2 (5 bases). CDR1 and CDR2 (germline): SGHRS, YFSETQ. Trimming removed 0 bases from V and 5 bases from J, with 14 bases in between. The CDR3 has 15 amino acids. As DNA, the CDR3 is TGCGCCAGCAGCTTGGGATCCGGGGTCGGGGAGACCCAGTACTTC. Protein sequence: CASSLGSGVGETQYF. Complete variable domain (other parts from reference TRBV5-1 and TRBJ2-5): KAGVTQTPRYLIKTRGQQVTLSCSPISGHRSVSWYQQTPGQGLQFLFEYFSETQRNKGNFPGRFSGRQFSNSRSEMNVSTLELGDSALYLCASSLGSGVGETQYFGPGTRLLVL.

This clone appeared once. CDR3 sequence reads: CASSLRTGGRGTEAFF. The CDR3 nucleotides are TGTGCCAGCAGTTTAAGGACAGGGGGCCGGGGCACTGAAGCTTTCTTT. V and J are TRBV27 and TRBJ1-1; 11 nucleotides agree with TRBD1. CDR3 length: 16 residues. V lost 2 bases and J lost 4; bases outside the gene matches: 6. Germline loops: CDR1 MNHEY, CDR2 SMNVEV (reference sequence).

The chain is built from TRBV13 and TRBJ1-3; D remains unclear. Germline V CDR1 and CDR2: PRHDT, FYEKMQ (reference sequence). The CDR3 consists of 17 residues. Trimming pared 4 bases from V and 4 bases from J, leaving 20 bases between. The CDR3 sequence is CASSSNLAVGVGNTIYF. The DNA of the CDR3 is TGTGCCAGCAGCTCTAACCTCGCGGTAGGTGTCGGAAACACCATATATTTT.

This chain links TRBV6-5 with TRBJ2-1, with 7 bases matching TRBD2. This CDR3 contains 15 residues. Germline CDR1 MNHEY, CDR2 SVGAGI. Trimming removed 7 bases from V and 4 bases from J; junction bases left unmatched: 10. The CDR3 spells CASTQQRGPYNEQFF. The CDR3 DNA reads as TGTGCCAGCACCCAGCAGCGGGGACCGTACAATGAGCAGTTCTTC.

This clone has more than one count but fewer than ten. The V and J genes are TRBV5-6 and TRBJ1-3, with D hard to call. In germline, CDR1 is SGHDT, CDR2 YYEEEE. With 2 bases removed from V and 2 bases from J, the gap between germline ends came to 8 bases. The CDR3 is made up of 14 amino acids. The DNA for the CDR3 is TGTGCCAGCAGCTTCCGGGAGACTGGAAACACCATATATTTT. It yields the protein CASSFRETGNTIYF.

V and J are TRBV19 and TRBJ2-4; 7 bases align to TRBD2. After removal of 4 bases from V and 0 bases from J, the junction contained 15 bases not matched to a gene. The CDR3 length is 19 residues. Germline V gives CDR1 LNHDA, CDR2 SQIVND (reference sequence). DNA of the CDR3: TGTGCCAGTAGTAGAGGGAGGCTAGCGGCAAGCTTAGCCAAAAACATTCAGTACTTC. Amino acid sequence: CASSRGRLAASLAKNIQYF.